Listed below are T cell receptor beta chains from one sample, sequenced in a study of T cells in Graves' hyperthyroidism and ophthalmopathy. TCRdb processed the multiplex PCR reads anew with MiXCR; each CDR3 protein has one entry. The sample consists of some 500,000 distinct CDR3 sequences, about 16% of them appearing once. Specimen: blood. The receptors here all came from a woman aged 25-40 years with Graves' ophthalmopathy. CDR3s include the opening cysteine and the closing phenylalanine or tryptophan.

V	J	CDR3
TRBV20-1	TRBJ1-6	CSARSGDRGESSPLHF
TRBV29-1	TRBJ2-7	CSVTGGTYEQYF
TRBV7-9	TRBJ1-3	CASSLGLTSGNTIYF
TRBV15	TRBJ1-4	CATSRAGTGVEKLFF
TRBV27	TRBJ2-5	CASSLGGLGAQETQYF
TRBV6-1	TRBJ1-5	CASSQGVLHDQPQHF
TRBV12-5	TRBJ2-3	CASGFVKGQTDTQYF
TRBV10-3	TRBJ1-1	CAISEGLNTEAFF
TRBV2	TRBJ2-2	CASIPQPNTGELFF
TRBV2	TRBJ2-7	CASSTNRGPSYEQYF
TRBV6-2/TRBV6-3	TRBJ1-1	CASSYPFADSQNTEAFF
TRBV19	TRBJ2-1	CASRWGTGSYNEQFF
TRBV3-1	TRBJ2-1	CASSQESLYNEQFF
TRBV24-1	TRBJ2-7	CVTSDSHEQYF
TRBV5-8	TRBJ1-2	CASSVTGGDYGYTF
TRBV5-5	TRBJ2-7	CASSLIAQGGEQYF
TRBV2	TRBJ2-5	CASRIETQYF
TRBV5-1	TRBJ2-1	CASSSYPWGSGNSGEQFF
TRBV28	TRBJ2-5	CASTISGRGETQYF
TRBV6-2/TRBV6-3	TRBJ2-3	CASSPLQSTDTQYF
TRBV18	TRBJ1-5	CASSPRQPLGQPQHF
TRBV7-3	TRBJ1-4	CASSLLSPSEKLFF
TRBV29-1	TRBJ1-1	CSVGQEGDEAFF
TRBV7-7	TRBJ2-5	CASSFGLEETQYF
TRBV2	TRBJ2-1	CASSAGLAALNEQFF
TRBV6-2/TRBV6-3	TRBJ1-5	CASRDGGNQPQHF
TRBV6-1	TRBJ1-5	CASSESTPRAQHF
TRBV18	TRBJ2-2	CASSPAPQALTGELFF
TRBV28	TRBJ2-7	CASSLAGHYEQYF
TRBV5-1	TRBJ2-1	CASSPGTGSYNEQFF
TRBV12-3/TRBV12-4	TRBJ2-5	CASSFLKETQYF
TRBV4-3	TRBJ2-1	CASSQLTGTGGNEQFF
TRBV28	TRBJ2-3	CASSWGRGSDTQYF
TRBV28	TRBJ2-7	CASSTGGLGEQYF
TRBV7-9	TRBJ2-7	CASSSVGGAREQYF
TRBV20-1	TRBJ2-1	CSARRGTSGSNEQFF
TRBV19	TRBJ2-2	CASVGTLGTGELFF
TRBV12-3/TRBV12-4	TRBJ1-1	CASSLIWQFEAFF
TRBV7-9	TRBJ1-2	CASSYGGRGHDGYTF
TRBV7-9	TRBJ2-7	CASSSRQGSSYEQYF
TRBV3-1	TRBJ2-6	CASSQRGLGANVLTF
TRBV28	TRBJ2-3	CASSQGSVGFTDTQYF
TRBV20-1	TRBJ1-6	CSARDAGQPGSSPLHF
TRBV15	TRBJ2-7	CATREDKVTSYEQYF
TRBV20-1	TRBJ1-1	CSARDRALNTEAFF
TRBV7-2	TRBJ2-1	CASSDRRLAADEQFF
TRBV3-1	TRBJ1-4	CASSQGDSFEKLFF
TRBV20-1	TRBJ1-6	CSARNRQGDGSPLHF